This TCR beta chain came from a study of control samples from healthy donors and cancer patients. Clones were sequenced by immunoSEQ multiplex PCR, and TCRdb holds only the in-frame ones, with some missing. The table shows about 120,000 clones, with 88% occurring only once. What was sequenced was blood. The source of this sequence is a woman aged 70-85 years in good health.

In DNA, the CDR3 is TGTGCCAGCAGCCCCAAGCCTAGCGGGGCCTACAATGAGCAGTTCTTC. Its protein product is CASSPKPSGAYNEQFF. The chain employs TRBV7-6 and TRBJ2-1; 9 nucleotides line up with TRBD2. The CDR3 is 16 residues long. The V gene end was trimmed by 5 bases and the J gene end by 2 bases; junction bases not matched to a gene: 7. The germline V gene has CDR1 SGHVS and CDR2 FNYEAQ.